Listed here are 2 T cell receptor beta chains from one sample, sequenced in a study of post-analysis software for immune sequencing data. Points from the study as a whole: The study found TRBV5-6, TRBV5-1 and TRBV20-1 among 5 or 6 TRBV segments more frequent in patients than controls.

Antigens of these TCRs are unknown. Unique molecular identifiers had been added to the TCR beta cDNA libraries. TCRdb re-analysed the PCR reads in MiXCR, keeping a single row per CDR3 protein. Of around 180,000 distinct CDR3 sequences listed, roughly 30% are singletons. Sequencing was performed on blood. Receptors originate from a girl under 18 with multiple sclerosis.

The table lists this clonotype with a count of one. CDR3: CASSSRGTGANVLTF. CDR3 bases: TGCGCCAGCAGCTCTAGGGGGACTGGGGCCAACGTCCTGACTTTC. The chain employs TRBV5-1 and TRBJ2-6, with D tentatively TRBD1 (6 bases). This CDR3 is built from 15 residues. The V gene's germline CDR1 is SGHRS and CDR2 YFSETQ. Trimming pared 3 bases from V and 2 bases from J, leaving 9 bases between.

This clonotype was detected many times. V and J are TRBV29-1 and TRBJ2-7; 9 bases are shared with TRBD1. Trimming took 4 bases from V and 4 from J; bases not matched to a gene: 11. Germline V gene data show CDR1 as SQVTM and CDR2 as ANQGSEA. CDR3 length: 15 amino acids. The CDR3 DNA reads TGCAGCGTTGCTTACCGGGACAGGGACGGGTACGAGCAGTACTTC. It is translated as CSVAYRDRDGYEQYF.